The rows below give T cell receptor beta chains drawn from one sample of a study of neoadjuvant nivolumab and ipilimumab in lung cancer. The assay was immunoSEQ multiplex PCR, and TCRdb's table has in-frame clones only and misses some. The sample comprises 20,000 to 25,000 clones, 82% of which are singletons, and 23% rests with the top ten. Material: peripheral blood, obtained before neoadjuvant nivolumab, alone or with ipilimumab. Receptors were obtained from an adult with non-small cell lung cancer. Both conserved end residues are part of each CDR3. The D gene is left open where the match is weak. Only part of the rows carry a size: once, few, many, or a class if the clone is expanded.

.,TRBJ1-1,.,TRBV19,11,TGTGCCAGTAGGTGGAACACTGAAGCTTTCTTT,CASRWNTEAFF
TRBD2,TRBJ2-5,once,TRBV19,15,TGTGCCAGTAGTAACGGGGGGGCGGCCCAAGAGACCCAGTACTTC,CASSNGGAAQETQYF
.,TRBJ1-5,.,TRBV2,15,TGTGCCAGCAGTGGGCCAGACTATAGCAATCAGCCCCAGCATTTT,CASSGPDYSNQPQHF
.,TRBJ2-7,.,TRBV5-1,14,TGCGCCAGCAGCCCTGAGGGGTTCTCCTACGAGCAGTACTTC,CASSPEGFSYEQYF
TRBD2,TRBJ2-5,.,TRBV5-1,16,TGCGCCAGCAGCGTAACTAGCGGGAGGGGAGAAGAGACCCAGTACTTC,CASSVTSGRGEETQYF
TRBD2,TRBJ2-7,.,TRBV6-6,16,TGTGCCAGCCAACTAGCGGGAGGAATAGGCTCCTACGAGCAGTACTTC,CASQLAGGIGSYEQYF
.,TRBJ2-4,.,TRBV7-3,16,TGTGCCAGCAGCTTAGACGGGTTGAGAGGACGGGGCATTCAGTACTTC,CASSLDGLRGRGIQYF
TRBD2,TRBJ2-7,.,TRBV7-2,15,TGTGCCAGCAGCTTCGGACTAGCGGGGCTCGACGAGCAGTACTTC,CASSFGLAGLDEQYF
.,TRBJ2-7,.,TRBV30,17,TGTGCCTGGAGTGTCATGATCGGGCGGTCCCGCTCCTACGAGCAGTACTTC,CAWSVMIGRSRSYEQYF
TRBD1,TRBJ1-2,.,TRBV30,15,TGTGCCTGGAGTCCCGGCGGACAGGGCCCTTATGGCTACACCTTC,CAWSPGGQGPYGYTF
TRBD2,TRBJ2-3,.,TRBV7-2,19,TGTGCCAGCAGCTTCCTCGCGGGACTAGCGGGGCTCCCGGGATCGACGCAGTATTTT,CASSFLAGLAGLPGSTQYF